These 23 T cell receptor beta chains were all obtained from the same sample, sequenced in a study of T cells in Graves' hyperthyroidism and ophthalmopathy. Template material for amplifying TCR beta CDR3 regions consisted of RNA transcripts. The primer set for the first-round RT-PCR of the TCR CDR3 was HTBI. TCRdb independently ran MiXCR on the multiplex PCR reads; one entry per CDR3 protein. The table has hundreds of thousands of distinct CDR3 sequences, 14% seen once. Specimen: blood. Receptors were obtained from a young woman with Graves' hyperthyroidism.

This chain uses TRBV19 with TRBJ1-5; no definite D call. The CDR3 is 13 residues long. The germline CDR1 and CDR2 sequences are LNHDA and SQIVND (reference sequence). V was clipped by 5 bases and J by 6 bases, with 11 bases between them. CDR3 amino acids: CASSARVIQPQHF. In DNA, the CDR3 is TGTGCCAGTAGTGCCCGGGTTATTCAGCCCCAGCATTTT.

The rearrangement joins TRBV4-3 to TRBJ2-3, with 9 bases fitting TRBD1. Germline CDR1 is LGHNA and CDR2 is YSLEER. V dropped 1 base and J dropped 0; count of bases not matched to a gene: 2. The CDR3 covers 16 residues. CDR3 DNA sequence: TGCGCCAGCAGCCAAGTCGGGACAGGGAGCACAGATACGCAGTATTTT. Translation gives CASSQVGTGSTDTQYF.

This clonotype was detected a few times. The genes are TRBV4-1 and TRBJ2-4, with D tentatively TRBD2 (6 bases). V gave up 4 bases and J gave up 1 base, with 23 bases separating them. This CDR3 contains 19 residues. The germline V gene encodes CDR1 MGHRA and CDR2 YSYEKL. CDR3 residues: CASSLGGIRSPRAKNIQYF. In nucleotides, the CDR3 is TGCGCCAGCAGCCTCGGGGGTATAAGGAGCCCCCGCGCCAAAAACATTCAGTACTTC.

This chain joins TRBV19 and TRBJ1-2; a possible D gene is TRBD1 (5 bases). V lost 3 bases to trimming and J lost 5 bases, with 7 bases between them. This CDR3 is 12 amino acids long. CDR1 is LNHDA, CDR2 SQIVND, per germline (reference sequence). The CDR3 sequence: CASSMTVYGYTF. The CDR3 DNA follows: TGTGCCAGTAGTATGACAGTTTATGGCTACACCTTC.

This clonotype was observed a handful of times. The chain recombines TRBV5-6 with TRBJ2-3; D ambiguous. Germline V gives CDR1 SGHDT, CDR2 YYEEEE. The CDR3 consists of 14 residues. Trimming stripped 8 bases from V and 2 bases from J, with 15 bases between. The CDR3 bases are TGTGCCAGTAGTATTGCCAGCTTCACAGATACGCAGTATTTT. It codes for CASSIASFTDTQYF.

This clonotype has at least ten counts. CDR3 nucleotide sequence: TGTGCCGGATCATTGTTCGGGACTAGCAATGAGCAGTTCTTC. As protein: CAGSLFGTSNEQFF. The chain recombines TRBV2 with TRBJ2-1; 8 bases match TRBD2. With V trimmed by 11 bases and J by 6 bases, 12 bases remained unmatched. The CDR3 is 14 amino acids. The germline V gene has CDR1 SNHLY and CDR2 FYNNEI.

This clonotype was recorded many times. The chain combines TRBV7-9 with TRBJ2-7, with 7 bases fitting TRBD2. The V gene's germline CDR1 is SEHNR and CDR2 FQNEAQ (reference sequence). CDR3 length: 14 amino acids. J lost 5 bases, V lost 0 bases, and 4 bases had no gene match. The CDR3 loop is CASSLAGGPDEQYF. CDR3 sequence (DNA): TGTGCCAGCAGCTTAGCGGGAGGGCCTGACGAGCAGTACTTC.

In this sample, this clonotype turned up a few times. The V call is TRBV18, the J call TRBJ2-7; either TRBD1 or TRBD2 may fit D (5 bases each). Trimming removed 4 bases from V and 3 bases from J, with 16 bases in between. This CDR3 contains 15 residues. Germline V lookup: CDR1 KGHSH, CDR2 LQKENI. This chain's CDR3 is CASSHSQGDLYEQYF. DNA of the CDR3: TGTGCCAGCTCACACAGCCAAGGGGACCTCTACGAGCAGTACTTC.

The J gene is TRBJ1-5, the V gene TRBV13, with D perhaps TRBD1 (5 bases). Germline V gene data show CDR1 as PRHDT and CDR2 as FYEKMQ (reference sequence). The V end lost 5 bases, the J end lost 2 bases, and 16 bases lay between the germline ends. The CDR3 length is 16 residues. CDR3 in DNA: TGTGCCAGCAGCCAACGGGTCCAGGGAGGCAATCAGCCCCAGCATTTT. Translated, it gives CASSQRVQGGNQPQHF.

This clonotype was observed a few times. This chain connects TRBV7-9 to TRBJ2-7; maybe TRBD2 (6 bases). Germline V CDR1 and CDR2: SEHNR, FQNEAQ (reference sequence). This CDR3 has 16 residues. Trimming shortened V by 2 bases and J by 3 bases, and 17 bases separated the two germline ends. CDR3 protein: CASSLIGLGRDYEQYF. Here the CDR3 DNA reads TGTGCCAGCAGCTTAATTGGGTTGGGGCGGGACTACGAGCAGTACTTC.

This clonotype was counted ten times or more. The chain carries TRBV12-3 or TRBV12-4 and TRBJ2-1, with TRBD2 identical over 16 bases. The CDR3 length is 16 residues. Unmatched junction bases numbered 5, after V lost 5 bases and J lost 7 bases. The CDR3 coding sequence is TGTGCCAGCAGTGCGGGACTAGCGGGAGGGGGGAATGAGCAGTTCTTC. This sequence encodes CASSAGLAGGGNEQFF.

The table lists this clonotype with many counts. DNA for the CDR3: TGTGCCAGCTCACCGCGGGGTAGCGGGAGTGGTGAGCAGTTCTTC. This translates into CASSPRGSGSGEQFF. V gene TRBV18 combines with J gene TRBJ2-1, with 9 bases that match TRBD2. The V and J ends lost 3 bases and 9 bases, in that order; junction bases with no gene match: 9. This CDR3 has 15 amino acids. Germline lookup yields CDR1 KGHSH and CDR2 LQKENI.

This clonotype was seen repeatedly, ten times or more. CDR3 amino acids: CASSLAGDTADTQYF. For the CDR3, the DNA is TGTGCCAGCAGTTTAGCGGGAGACACTGCAGATACGCAGTATTTT. This chain links TRBV28 with TRBJ2-3; TRBD2 aligns across 7 bases. Germline V gene sequence: CDR1 MDHEN, CDR2 SYDVKM. The junction had 6 bases not matched to a gene; V was cut back by 2 bases and J by 4 bases. The CDR3 length is 15 residues.

This clonotype was detected many times. The chain joins TRBV2 to TRBJ2-2; D gene ambiguous. V was shortened by 5 bases and J by 5 bases, with 12 bases between the two germline ends. CDR1 is SNHLY, CDR2 FYNNEI, per germline. The CDR3 length is 14 residues. The CDR3 DNA reads TGTGCCAGCAGTTCTCTCCTGAAGACCGGGGAGCTGTTTTTT. It yields the protein CASSSLLKTGELFF.

This clonotype showed up many times. The genes are TRBV11-2 and TRBJ2-5; a weak D match, TRBD2 (7 bases). The germline V gene encodes CDR1 SGHAT and CDR2 FQNNGV. The ends were cut back, 4 bases at V and 5 bases at J, with 26 bases in the middle. The CDR3 covers 18 residues. This CDR3 reads CASSSGGAPPWSLETQYF. The CDR3, as DNA: TGTGCCAGCAGCTCTGGGGGGGCGCCCCCCTGGTCTCTTGAGACCCAGTACTTC.

This clonotype occurred a few times. J is TRBJ2-1 and V is TRBV29-1; D not certain. The CDR3 is 14 residues long. V was pared by 1 base and J by 0 bases, with 7 bases between. Germline CDR1 SQVTM, CDR2 ANQGSEA. CDR3 in amino acids: CSVEAGSSYNEQFF. The CDR3 coding sequence is TGCAGCGTTGAAGCTGGCAGCTCCTACAATGAGCAGTTCTTC.

This clonotype was counted many times. The gene calls are TRBV28 and TRBJ1-2, with a possible D match to TRBD1 (6 bases). CDR1 is MDHEN and CDR2 is SYDVKM in the germline V gene. This CDR3 region has 16 residues. V lost 7 bases and J lost 8, with 26 bases in between. The CDR3 loop reads CASTLAGGVVLKGYTF. CDR3 in DNA: TGTGCCAGCACCCTAGCGGGGGGCGTAGTTCTAAAAGGCTACACCTTC.

The chain carries TRBV29-1 and TRBJ2-2; D unresolved. Germline loops: CDR1 SQVTM, CDR2 ANQGSEA. Deletions cut 4 bases from V and 5 bases from J, with 8 bases between. The length of the CDR3 is 12 residues. CDR3 bases: TGCAGCGTTGTGGTCAATACCGGGGAGCTGTTTTTT. It is translated as CSVVVNTGELFF.

This clonotype was seen repeatedly, ten times or more. The rearrangement links TRBV2 to TRBJ2-3; 12 positions match TRBD2. The junction had 19 bases not matched to a gene; V was cut back by 5 bases and J by 4 bases. Germline values: CDR1 SNHLY, CDR2 FYNNEI. This CDR3 is built from 20 residues. CDR3 protein: CASSYLTSGRGGAPPDTQYF. The CDR3 DNA follows: TGTGCCAGCAGTTATTTGACTAGCGGGAGAGGGGGGGCCCCACCAGATACGCAGTATTTT.

This clonotype was seen only a few times. This chain uses TRBV6-1 with TRBJ2-4; D may be TRBD1 (6 bases). Trimming took 5 bases from V and 6 from J, leaving 23 bases between them. The germline V gene has CDR1 MNHNS and CDR2 SASEGT. The CDR3 is made up of 17 amino acids. CDR3 nucleotides: TGTGCCAGCAGTCCCCGGGGCAGGGGATTCGCGTTAAACATTCAGTACTTC. This sequence encodes CASSPRGRGFALNIQYF.

V gene TRBV30 combines with J gene TRBJ2-7; a weak D match, TRBD2 (6 bases). CDR3 length: 16 residues. Per germline, CDR1 GTSNPN and CDR2 SVGIG (reference sequence). The V end was cut by 1 base, the J end by 0 bases, with 16 bases between. The CDR3 nucleotides are TGTGCCTGGAGTGACGCGAGGGACTTCAGCTCCTACGAGCAGTACTTC. Translated, it gives CAWSDARDFSSYEQYF.

The genes are TRBV6-2 or TRBV6-3 and TRBJ1-4; 8 bases line up with TRBD1. The V segment lost 8 bases and the J segment 7 bases; nucleotides outside the gene matches: 9. The CDR3 is 14 amino acids. Germline CDR1 and CDR2: MNHEY and SVGEGT. CDR3 DNA sequence: TGTGCCAGCGAGGAGGACAGGGCGTCTGAAAAACTGTTTTTT. It yields the protein CASEEDRASEKLFF.

In its sample, this clonotype was seen many times. The chain uses TRBV7-2 and TRBJ2-3; 8 bases map to TRBD2. The CDR3 extends over 14 amino acids. Looked up from germline, CDR1 is SGHTA and CDR2 is FQGNSA. J gave up 6 bases and V 1 base, and 3 bases lay outside the gene matches. Here the CDR3 reads CASSLGAGADTQYF. The CDR3 nucleotides read TGTGCCAGCAGCTTAGGAGCGGGGGCGGATACGCAGTATTTT.